A selection of T cell receptor beta chains follows, all from one sample in a study of vaccination effects on CD4 cells after COVID-19. Their specific antigens are unknown. Some clones are missing from TCRdb's copy, which holds only in-frame ones; the method was immunoSEQ multiplex PCR. The table lists around 63,000 clones, about 71% of them singletons. Sequenced material: CD4+ T cells from PBMCs cultured with HCoV-OC43 spike peptides, taken before COVID-19 vaccination. These receptors were taken from a human donor who received a COVID-19 vaccine. CDR3s include the opening cysteine and the closing phenylalanine or tryptophan.

v_call: TRBV5-1
j_call: TRBJ2-3
cdr3_aa: CASSTGESTDTQYF

v_call: TRBV3-1/TRBV3-2
j_call: TRBJ1-2
cdr3_aa: CASSYLTGEDGYTF

v_call: TRBV2
j_call: TRBJ1-3
cdr3_aa: CANKQSSGNTIYF

v_call: TRBV3-1/TRBV3-2
j_call: TRBJ2-5
cdr3_aa: CASSQIQTQYF

v_call: TRBV12-3/TRBV12-4
j_call: TRBJ1-1
cdr3_aa: CASSLKNTEAFF

v_call: TRBV7-8
j_call: TRBJ1-1
cdr3_aa: CASSWGQGNTEAFF

v_call: TRBV5-1
j_call: TRBJ2-2
cdr3_aa: CASSLEGSPNTGELFF

v_call: TRBV10-2
j_call: TRBJ2-3
cdr3_aa: CASSEWTTWDTQYF

v_call: TRBV27
j_call: TRBJ1-2
cdr3_aa: CASSRDRVGYGYTF

v_call: TRBV4-1
j_call: TRBJ2-3
cdr3_aa: CASSQDVTGATDTQYF

v_call: TRBV18
j_call: TRBJ1-2
cdr3_aa: CASSLRKGYYGYTF

v_call: TRBV27
j_call: TRBJ2-3
cdr3_aa: CASGGGGFGTDTQYF

v_call: TRBV28
j_call: TRBJ1-1
cdr3_aa: CASRPQGRNTEAFF

v_call: TRBV25-1
j_call: TRBJ1-2
cdr3_aa: CASSERTGSGYTF

v_call: TRBV28
j_call: TRBJ2-5
cdr3_aa: CASSLSIQETQYF

v_call: TRBV19
j_call: TRBJ1-2
cdr3_aa: CASSIPAGNYGYTF

v_call: TRBV7-8
j_call: TRBJ1-4
cdr3_aa: CASSPTGGDNEKLFF

v_call: TRBV12-3/TRBV12-4
j_call: TRBJ1-1
cdr3_aa: CASSLVGLEAFF

v_call: TRBV6-5
j_call: TRBJ1-3
cdr3_aa: CASSSTGGPGNTIYF

v_call: TRBV24-1
j_call: TRBJ2-1
cdr3_aa: CATSDKDMYSYNEQFF

v_call: TRBV9
j_call: TRBJ1-3
cdr3_aa: CASSVRAGNTIYF

v_call: TRBV10-1
j_call: TRBJ2-1
cdr3_aa: CASSESTSGVNEQFF

v_call: TRBV4-1
j_call: TRBJ1-2
cdr3_aa: CASSQDERQSMGGYTF

v_call: TRBV11-3
j_call: TRBJ2-5
cdr3_aa: CASSRGGQLETQYF

v_call: TRBV24-1
j_call: TRBJ2-1
cdr3_aa: CATSDVQAYNEQFF

v_call: TRBV7-2
j_call: TRBJ1-6
cdr3_aa: CASSLQGLNSPLHF